This T cell receptor (beta chain) was sequenced in a study of shared clonotypes between healthy human individuals. Study-wide results and limits: It was the non-shared clonotypes that had lower generation probabilities than clonotypes shared by all four donors. A few donors showed sharing of about 5.5% of naive CD4 clonotypes.

The CDR3 has 16 amino acids. CDR1 and CDR2 (germline): MNHEY, SMNVEV (reference sequence). Trimming pared 6 bases from V and 9 bases from J, leaving 21 bases between. This clone was observed once. Its antigen is unknown. Only in-frame clones appear in the TCRdb table, and some are missing; sequencing was by immunoSEQ multiplex PCR. The table shows 550,000 to 800,000 clones, with about 90% occurring only once. The specimen sequenced was memory CD8+ T cells from PBMCs. Subset noted: CD45RO+ cells pooled with CCR7-negative TemRA cells. V and J are TRBV27 and TRBJ1-6, with D unclear. This clonotype was sampled from a man aged 18 to 29 in good health. Some clones in this sample may be carry-over from other donors' samples. The CDR3 DNA sequence: TGTGCCAGCAGCCAAAACGGACTTCCCGGGGTTTCACCCCTCCACTTT. Protein sequence: CASSQNGLPGVSPLHF.